Below are 9 T cell receptor beta chains sequenced from a single sample in a study of blood T cell repertoires in COVID-19. Profiled with immunoSEQ multiplex PCR; TCRdb holds only in-frame clones, not every one. The data show a few hundred thousand clones, with 80% to 90% seen just once and about 3% held by the top ten. The specimen was peripheral blood. The receptors here all came from a woman between 25 and 40 years old with active or convalescent COVID-19.

CDR3 loop: CASKPMEGGSYNSPLHF. The CDR3 region has the DNA TGTGCCAGCAAACCTATGGAAGGGGGCTCCTATAATTCACCCCTCCACTTT. This sequence joins TRBV2 and TRBJ1-6; possible D gene TRBD1, 6 bases. Trimming removed 7 bases from V and 0 bases from J, with 16 bases in between. CDR1 is SNHLY and CDR2 is FYNNEI in the germline V gene. The CDR3 is 17 residues long.

V usage is TRBV9 and J usage is TRBJ2-1; the match to TRBD2 covers 7 bases. Germline lookup yields CDR1 SGDLS and CDR2 YYNGEE. With V trimmed by 0 bases and J by 10 bases, 13 bases remained unmatched. The CDR3 loop spans 16 amino acids. DNA for the CDR3: TGTGCCAGCAGCGTAGGAGGGCCTCTAGCGGACACAGAGCAGTTCTTC. This gives the protein CASSVGGPLADTEQFF.

The rearrangement links TRBV4-3 to TRBJ1-2, with 11 nucleotides matching TRBD1. There are 16 residues in the CDR3. Germline V gene lookup returns CDR1 LGHNA and CDR2 YSLEER. V shed 3 bases and J 7 bases; nucleotides not matched to a gene: 10. The CDR3 sequence is CASSQRAGTGGSGYTF. The CDR3 DNA follows: TGCGCCAGCAGCCAGCGAGCCGGGACAGGGGGAAGTGGCTACACCTTC.

The V call is TRBV4-3, the J call TRBJ2-3; the match to TRBD2 covers 11 bases. The CDR3 consists of 17 residues. With 2 bases clipped from V and 1 base from J, the junction kept 5 bases outside the gene matches. CDR1 LGHNA and CDR2 YSLEER come from the germline V gene. The CDR3 loop reads CASSQFTLAGGTDTQYF. The CDR3, as DNA: TGCGCCAGCAGCCAATTTACACTAGCGGGGGGCACAGATACGCAGTATTTT.

V usage is TRBV4-2 and J usage is TRBJ2-7; no clear D. Trimming removed 0 bases at V and 6 bases at J, with 24 bases between. The CDR3 totals 18 residues. CDR1 and CDR2 from the germline V gene are LGHNA and YNFKEQ. The CDR3 DNA follows: TGTGCCAGCAGCCAAGATAGCCCTCCCGGGTCCTTTGGCGCCGAGCAGTACTTC. As protein: CASSQDSPPGSFGAEQYF.

CDR3 amino acids: CASSQDRESAPLHF. The CDR3 DNA reads TGTGCCAGCAGCCAGGACAGGGAATCAGCACCCCTCCACTTT. The genes are TRBV28 and TRBJ1-6, with 8 bases aligning to TRBD1. The CDR3 contains 14 residues. The germline CDR1 and CDR2 sequences are MDHEN and SYDVKM. V was pared by 6 bases and J by 11 bases, with 9 bases of the junction left unmatched.

The chain carries TRBV9 and TRBJ1-4; TRBD1 agrees at 7 bases. This CDR3 has 15 residues. The junction had 6 bases not matched to a gene; V was cut back by 0 bases and J by 7 bases. From germline, CDR1 is SGDLS and CDR2 YYNGEE. CDR3 sequence (DNA): TGTGCCAGCAGCGTAGCTACCGGACAGGCTGAAAAACTGTTTTTT. This codes for CASSVATGQAEKLFF.

V usage is TRBV25-1 and J usage is TRBJ1-2; D might be TRBD1 (5 bases). Between the trimmed V and J ends, which lost 6 bases and 4 bases, there was a span of 15 bases. Germline CDR1 MGHDK, CDR2 SYGVNS. The CDR3 sequence is 14 residues long. The CDR3, as DNA: TGTGCCAGCAGCCCCCGGGGGGGTTCCTATGGCTACACCTTC. Its translation: CASSPRGGSYGYTF.

This clone was observed once. V usage is TRBV2 and J usage is TRBJ1-4; D not resolved. V dropped 3 bases and J dropped 1 base, with 9 bases sitting between them. This CDR3 comprises 15 residues. The V gene's germline CDR1 is SNHLY and CDR2 FYNNEI. Here the CDR3 reads CASSEVAGTNEKLFF. For the CDR3, the DNA is TGTGCCAGCAGTGAGGTGGCGGGAACTAATGAAAAACTGTTTTTT.